One sample yielded the 8 T cell receptor beta chains listed below, sequenced in a study of T-cell memory formation after mild COVID-19. Using its own MiXCR run on the 5' RACE reads, TCRdb lists one record per CDR3 protein. The repertoire holds almost 550,000 distinct CDR3 sequences, about a fifth seen once, with approximately 12% in the top ten. The sequenced material came from PBMCs or a T cell subset sorted from them (not recorded which). Source of these receptors: an adult woman who had mild COVID-19 (a few samples of this study predate the infection). Cell type and time point are not known.

The chain employs TRBV3-1 and TRBJ2-7; the match to TRBD2 covers 8 bases. V was pared by 3 bases and J by 2 bases, with 6 bases of the junction left unmatched. Per germline, CDR1 LGHDT and CDR2 YNNKEL (reference sequence). This CDR3 is 15 amino acids long. The CDR3 spells CASSQDSGGAYEQYF. CDR3 nucleotide sequence: TGTGCCAGCAGCCAGGACAGCGGGGGAGCCTACGAGCAGTACTTC.

This clonotype has a handful of counts. Its ends do not fully match the called genes, so a read error is possible. The V gene is TRBV25-1, the J gene TRBJ2-5; perhaps TRBD1 as D (6 bases). This CDR3 contains 13 residues. Germline loops: CDR1 MGHDK, CDR2 SYGVNS. DNA of the CDR3: TGTGCCAGCAGTGGCAAAACAACAGGGCCTTTCCTCTTC. The encoded protein is CASSGKTTGPFLF.

V usage is TRBV12-3 or TRBV12-4 and J usage is TRBJ1-5; 8 bases line up with TRBD1. The J segment lost 0 bases and the V segment lost 6 bases, leaving 4 bases of the junction unmatched. CDR3 length equals 15 residues. The CDR3 DNA reads as TGTGCCAGCAGCTCGACAGGGGTTAGCAATCAGCCCCAGCATTTT. The encoded protein is CASSSTGVSNQPQHF.

CDR3: CASRGRAGPEQYF. CDR3 coding DNA: TGTGCCAGCAGGGGAAGGGCTGGGCCCGAGCAGTACTTC. V gene TRBV6-6 combines with J gene TRBJ2-7; no definite D call. The CDR3 totals 13 residues. CDR1 MNHNY and CDR2 SVGAGI come from the germline V gene (reference sequence). Trimming pared 6 bases from V and 6 bases from J, leaving 15 bases between.

This clonotype was recorded a few times. CDR3 protein: CASSLSGGDYEQYF. CDR3 nucleotide sequence: TGCGCCAGCAGCTTGTCCGGGGGGGACTACGAGCAGTACTTC. The V call is TRBV5-1, the J call TRBJ2-7; 8 positions match TRBD2. The CDR3 totals 14 residues. The V gene end was trimmed by 1 base and the J gene end by 3 bases; junction bases not matched to a gene: 3. Germline CDR1 reads SGHRS; CDR2 reads YFSETQ.

V and J are TRBV6-4 and TRBJ2-1; TRBD2 might be the D (6 bases). With 5 bases removed from V and 0 bases from J, the gap between germline ends came to 14 bases. The CDR3 has 16 residues. Germline V gives CDR1 MRHNA, CDR2 SNTAGT. The CDR3 nucleotides read TGTGCCAGCAGTCGTTCTAGCGTCAGCTCCTACAATGAGCAGTTCTTC. Amino acids: CASSRSSVSSYNEQFF.

Only a few counts were recorded for this clonotype. The chain employs TRBV12-3 or TRBV12-4 and TRBJ2-3; D is possibly TRBD2 (6 bases). The CDR3 length is 14 residues. With 8 bases removed from V and 0 bases from J, the gap between germline ends came to 12 bases. The CDR3 bases are TGTGCCAGCGGGGACTTCCCTAGCACAGATACGCAGTATTTT. This codes for CASGDFPSTDTQYF.

This clonotype showed up just once. The chain employs TRBV21-1 and TRBJ1-2; the table calls TRBD1, which could not be checked here. TRBV21-1 is assigned pseudogene status. The CDR3 length is 14 residues. CDR3 coding DNA: TGTGCCAGCAGCAACGACAGGGGACACTATGGCTACACCTTC. Translation gives CASSNDRGHYGYTF.